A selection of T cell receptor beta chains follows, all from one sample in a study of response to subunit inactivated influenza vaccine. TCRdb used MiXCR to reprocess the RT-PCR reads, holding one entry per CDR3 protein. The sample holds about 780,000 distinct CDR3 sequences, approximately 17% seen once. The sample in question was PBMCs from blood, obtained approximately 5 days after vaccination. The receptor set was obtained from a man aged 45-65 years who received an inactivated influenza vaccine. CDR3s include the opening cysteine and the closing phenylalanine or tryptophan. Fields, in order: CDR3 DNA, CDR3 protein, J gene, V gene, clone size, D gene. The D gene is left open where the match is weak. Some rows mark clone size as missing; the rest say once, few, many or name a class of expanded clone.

TGTGCCAGCTCACCAGGGACAGGGGCGCTCACCGGGGAGCTGTTTTTT | CASSPGTGALTGELFF | TRBJ2-2 | TRBV18 | many | TRBD1
TGTGCCAGCAGCTACTCTGGGGGCAATCAAGAGACCCAGTACTTC | CASSYSGGNQETQYF | TRBJ2-5 | TRBV7-9 | . | .
TGCAGTGCACCGGGACAGGTGGCTGAAGCTTTCTTT | CSAPGQVAEAFF | TRBJ1-1 | TRBV20-1 | . | TRBD1
TGTGCCAGCAGCCCCGATCTAGAGACCCAGTACTTC | CASSPDLETQYF | TRBJ2-5 | TRBV12-3/TRBV12-4 | many | .
TGCAGTGCAGGGGGAGAGACCCAGTACTTC | CSAGGETQYF | TRBJ2-5 | TRBV20-1 | few | .
TGTGCCAGCAGGAGGGGGACAGGCTCGAATCAGCCCCAGCATTTT | CASRRGTGSNQPQHF | TRBJ1-5 | TRBV12-3/TRBV12-4 | few | TRBD1
TGTGCCAGCAGCGAGAGGCAGGGACCTTCCTACGAGCAGTACTTC | CASSERQGPSYEQYF | TRBJ2-7 | TRBV9 | . | .
TGTGCCAGCAGTTTAGCGCCGGCGGGGGAGCAGTTCTTC | CASSLAPAGEQFF | TRBJ2-1 | TRBV12-3/TRBV12-4 | few | .
TGCGCCAGCAGCTGGAATGGACAGGACGCCTACGAGCAGTACTTC | CASSWNGQDAYEQYF | TRBJ2-7 | TRBV5-1 | . | TRBD1
TGTGCCAGCAGTCTAGCGGGTCGACTCACCGGGGAGCTGTTTTTT | CASSLAGRLTGELFF | TRBJ2-2 | TRBV7-9 | many | TRBD2
TGTGCCAGCAGGCACAACAGCGATAGCAATCAGCCCCAGCATTTT | CASRHNSDSNQPQHF | TRBJ1-5 | TRBV6-2/TRBV6-3 | . | .
TGCAGTGCTAGTGGGGGCAGGGGGCCGGAGCAGTACTTC | CSASGGRGPEQYF | TRBJ2-7 | TRBV20-1 | few | TRBD1
TGTGCCAGCAGCCAGACAGGACTCAACACTGAAGCTTTCTTT | CASSQTGLNTEAFF | TRBJ1-1 | TRBV7-2 | few | .
TGTGCCAGCTCGGAAAGGCAGTCTGGTGGGCGCTACAATGAGCAGTTCTTC | CASSERQSGGRYNEQFF | TRBJ2-1 | TRBV18 | many | .
TGTGCCAGCAGTGAACCCGCGGGGGGAGTGGAAGAGACCCAGTACTTC | CASSEPAGGVEETQYF | TRBJ2-5 | TRBV6-1 | . | TRBD2
TGCAGTGCAGCGCAGGGGGCTGGGTACGAGCAGTACTTC | CSAAQGAGYEQYF | TRBJ2-7 | TRBV20-1 | many | TRBD1
TGCAGCGTTGTACAAGGACAGGGGTTGGAGACCCAGCACTTC | CSVVQGQGLETQHF | TRBJ2-5 | TRBV29-1 | . | TRBD1
TGTGCCAGCAGTGAAACTTCCCCAGGGAGGGGGTACGATGAGCAGTTCTTC | CASSETSPGRGYDEQFF | TRBJ2-1 | TRBV6-1 | few | .
TGCAGCGTTGGGCAGCGCTCCAATCAGCCCCAGCATTTT | CSVGQRSNQPQHF | TRBJ1-5 | TRBV29-1 | few | .
TGTGCCAGCAGCCCCGTCGGGGCAGGGCCCTACACCTTC | CASSPVGAGPYTF | TRBJ1-2 | TRBV3-1 | . | .
TGTGCCAGCAGTTTAGGGCTGGTGCTCACCGGGGAGCTGTTTTTT | CASSLGLVLTGELFF | TRBJ2-2 | TRBV12-3/TRBV12-4 | . | .
TGTGCCAGCAGCTTGACAGGGAGTAAGAATGAGCAGTTCTTC | CASSLTGSKNEQFF | TRBJ2-1 | TRBV7-3 | many | TRBD1
TGTGCCAGCAGCCTCCCTGGTGGGTGGGAGCAGTACTTC | CASSLPGGWEQYF | TRBJ2-7 | TRBV11-2 | . | .
TGCAGTGCTAGTACCGGGACAGGAACCTACGAGCAGTACTTC | CSASTGTGTYEQYF | TRBJ2-7 | TRBV20-1 | few | TRBD1
TGCGCCAGCAGACTCCGGGTAGTCCCTCAGACGCAAGAGACCCAGTACTTC | CASRLRVVPQTQETQYF | TRBJ2-5 | TRBV5-1 | . | .
TGTGCCATCAGTGATGTTGGCAATGAGCAGTTCTTC | CAISDVGNEQFF | TRBJ2-1 | TRBV10-3 | . | .
TGTGCCAGCAGCCGGGACACAAGCTCCTATAATTCACCCCTCCACTTT | CASSRDTSSYNSPLHF | TRBJ1-6 | TRBV7-9 | . | .
TGCGCCAGCAGCTCCGGCAGGGGCGGAACAAGCACAGATACGCAGTATTTT | CASSSGRGGTSTDTQYF | TRBJ2-3 | TRBV5-1 | once | .
TGTGCCAGCAGCTCTAAAACCGGGACAGGGTTCACCAATGAGCAGTTCTTC | CASSSKTGTGFTNEQFF | TRBJ2-1 | TRBV5-8 | few | TRBD1
TGTGCCAGCAAAAGGGGTACGGGCGAGACCCAGTACTTC | CASKRGTGETQYF | TRBJ2-5 | TRBV6-1 | . | .
TGTGCCAGCAGTTGGCCCTTGGAGGGGGCTTCAAATCAGCCCCAGCATTTT | CASSWPLEGASNQPQHF | TRBJ1-5 | TRBV6-2/TRBV6-3 | few | TRBD1
TGCGCCAGCAGCCCAATCGACAGGGGGCCAAACTATGGCTACACCTTC | CASSPIDRGPNYGYTF | TRBJ1-2 | TRBV4-3 | many | TRBD1
TGTGCCAGCAGGCCATTTCAGGGACCCCTGAACACCATATATTTT | CASRPFQGPLNTIYF | TRBJ1-3 | TRBV6-1 | . | .
TGTGCCAGCAGTATCAATACTGAAGCTTTCTTT | CASSINTEAFF | TRBJ1-1 | TRBV12-3/TRBV12-4 | many | .
TGTGCCAGCAGTTATACACTTTTAGTGACTAGCGGGGGGGCCTTCACAGATACGCAGTATTTT | CASSYTLLVTSGGAFTDTQYF | TRBJ2-3 | TRBV6-2/TRBV6-3 | few | TRBD2
TGTGCCAGCAGCTTAGTGGACTATGAGCAGTTCTTC | CASSLVDYEQFF | TRBJ2-1 | TRBV7-9 | . | .
TGTGCCAGCAGCCTATCCGGGACTAGCGGGGGGAACGAGCAGTACTTC | CASSLSGTSGGNEQYF | TRBJ2-7 | TRBV4-2 | few | TRBD2
TGTGCCAGCAGCCCGGGCGGACTTACAGCGTCTGGGGCCAACGTCCTGACTTTC | CASSPGGLTASGANVLTF | TRBJ2-6 | TRBV12-3/TRBV12-4 | . | .
TGTGCCAGCAGCTTAGCTGCACTAGCGGGGGGCGAGCAGTACTTC | CASSLAALAGGEQYF | TRBJ2-7 | TRBV7-2 | many | TRBD2
TGTGCCAGCAGCTTAGAACCGTACAATGAGCAGTTCTTC | CASSLEPYNEQFF | TRBJ2-1 | TRBV7-2 | many | .
TGTGCCAGCAGTCTCCGGGACCGAGAGCACGAGCAGTACTTC | CASSLRDREHEQYF | TRBJ2-7 | TRBV12-3/TRBV12-4 | few | .
TGTGCCAGCAGCCGACCCGGGGTCGAGAATGGCTACACCTTC | CASSRPGVENGYTF | TRBJ1-2 | TRBV7-2 | . | .
TGTGCCAGCAGTTACCTCGACCCCGACAGAGGGGAGACCCAGTACTTC | CASSYLDPDRGETQYF | TRBJ2-5 | TRBV6-5 | . | .
TGCGCCAGCAGCTTCGGACGGGGGTTATTGCACGAGCAGTACTTC | CASSFGRGLLHEQYF | TRBJ2-7 | TRBV5-1 | few | .
TGCGCCAGCAGCCTACAGGGAGGGATTGACATTCAGTACTTC | CASSLQGGIDIQYF | TRBJ2-4 | TRBV5-1 | few | .